The clone carrying this T cell receptor beta chain was detected many times. Its target is unknown. This specimen belongs to a study of shared clonotypes between healthy human individuals. The study, taken as a whole, reports: Only blood underwent sampling, and tissue repertoires likely differ. Rarefaction showed that sequencing of sorted subsets was incomplete (despite large depth). An expected dependence of interdonor clonotype sharing on sequencing depth was noted.

Deep level was the assay's run setting. Produced via immunoSEQ multiplex PCR; TCRdb's table is partial and in-frame only. The data contain some 900,000 clones, around three quarters of them singletons. Germline CDR1 MNHEY, CDR2 SMNVEV (reference sequence). V was pared by 6 bases and J by 1 base, with 14 bases between. The CDR3 spans 15 residues. The TCR originated in a man between 18 and 29 years old in good health. The sequencing input was memory CD4+ T cells sorted from blood. Subset given: CD45RA-negative fraction. V gene TRBV27 combines with J gene TRBJ2-3; D is ambiguous. CDR3 residues: CASRPRRVGTDTQYF. CDR3 DNA sequence: TGTGCCAGCAGGCCCCGGAGAGTCGGCACAGATACGCAGTATTTT.